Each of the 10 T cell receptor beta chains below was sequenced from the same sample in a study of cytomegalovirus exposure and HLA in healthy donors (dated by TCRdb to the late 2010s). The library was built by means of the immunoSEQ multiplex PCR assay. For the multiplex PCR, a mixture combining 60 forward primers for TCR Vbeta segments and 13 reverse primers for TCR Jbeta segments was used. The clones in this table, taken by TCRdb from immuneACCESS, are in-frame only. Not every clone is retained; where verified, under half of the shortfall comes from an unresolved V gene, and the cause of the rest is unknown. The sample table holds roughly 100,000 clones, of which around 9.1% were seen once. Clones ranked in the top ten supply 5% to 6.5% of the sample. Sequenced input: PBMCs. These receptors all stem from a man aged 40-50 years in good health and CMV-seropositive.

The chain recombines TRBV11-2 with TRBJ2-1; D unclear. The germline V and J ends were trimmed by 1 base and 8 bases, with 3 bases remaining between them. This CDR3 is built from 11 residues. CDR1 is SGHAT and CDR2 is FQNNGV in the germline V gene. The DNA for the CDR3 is TGTGCCAGCAGCTTAGTCTATGAGCAGTTCTTC. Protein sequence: CASSLVYEQFF.

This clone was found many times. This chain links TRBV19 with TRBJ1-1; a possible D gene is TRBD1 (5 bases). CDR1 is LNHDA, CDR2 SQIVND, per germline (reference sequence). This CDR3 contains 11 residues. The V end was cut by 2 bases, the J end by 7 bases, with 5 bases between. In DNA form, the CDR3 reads TGTGCCAGTAGTATAAGGGGTGAAGCTTTCTTT. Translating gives CASSIRGEAFF.

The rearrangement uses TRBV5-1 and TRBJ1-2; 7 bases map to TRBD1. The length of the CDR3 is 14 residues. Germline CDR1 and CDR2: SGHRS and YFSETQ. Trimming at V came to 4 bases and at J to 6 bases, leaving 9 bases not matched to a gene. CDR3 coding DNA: TGCGCCAGCAGCGCCTCAGGGGGGCTTGATGGCTACACCTTC. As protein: CASSASGGLDGYTF.

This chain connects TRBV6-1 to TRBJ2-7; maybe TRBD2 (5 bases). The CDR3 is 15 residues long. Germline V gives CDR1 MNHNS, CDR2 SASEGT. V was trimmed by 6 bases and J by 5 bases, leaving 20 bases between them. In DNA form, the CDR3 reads TGTGCCAGCAGGATTCCAGGTAGGGAGAGTGACGAGCAGTACTTC. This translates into CASRIPGRESDEQYF.

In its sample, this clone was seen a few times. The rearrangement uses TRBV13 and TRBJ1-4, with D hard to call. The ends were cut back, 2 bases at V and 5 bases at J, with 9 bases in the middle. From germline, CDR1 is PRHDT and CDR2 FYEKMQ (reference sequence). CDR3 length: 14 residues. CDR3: CASSLYSPNEKLFF. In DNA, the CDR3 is TGTGCCAGCAGCTTATATAGCCCGAATGAAAAACTGTTTTTT.

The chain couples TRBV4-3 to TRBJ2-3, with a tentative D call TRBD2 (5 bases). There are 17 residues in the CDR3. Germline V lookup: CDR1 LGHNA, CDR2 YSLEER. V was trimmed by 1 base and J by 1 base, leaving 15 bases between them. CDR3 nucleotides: TGCGCCAGCAGCCAAGGGACTGGAACACGAGGCACAGATACGCAGTATTTT. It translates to CASSQGTGTRGTDTQYF.

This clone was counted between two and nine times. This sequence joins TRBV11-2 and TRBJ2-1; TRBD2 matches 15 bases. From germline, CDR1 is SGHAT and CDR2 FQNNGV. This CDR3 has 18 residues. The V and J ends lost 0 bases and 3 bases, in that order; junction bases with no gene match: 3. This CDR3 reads CASSLEGTSGRFYNEQFF. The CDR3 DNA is TGTGCCAGCAGCTTAGAAGGGACTAGCGGGAGGTTCTACAATGAGCAGTTCTTC.

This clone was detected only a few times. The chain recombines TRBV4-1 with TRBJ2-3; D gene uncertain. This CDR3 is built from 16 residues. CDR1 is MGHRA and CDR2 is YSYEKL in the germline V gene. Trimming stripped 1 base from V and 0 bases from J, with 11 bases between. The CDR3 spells CASSQVTEISTDTQYF. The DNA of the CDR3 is TGCGCCAGCAGCCAAGTAACGGAGATTAGCACAGATACGCAGTATTTT.

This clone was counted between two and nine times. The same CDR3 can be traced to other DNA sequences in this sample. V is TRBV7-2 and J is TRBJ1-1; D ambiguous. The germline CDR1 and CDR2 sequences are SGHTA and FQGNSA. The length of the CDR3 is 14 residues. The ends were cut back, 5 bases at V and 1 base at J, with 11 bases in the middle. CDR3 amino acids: CASSLSAGNTEAFF. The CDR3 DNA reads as TGTGCCAGCAGCCTCTCTGCAGGGAACACTGAAGCTTTCTTT.

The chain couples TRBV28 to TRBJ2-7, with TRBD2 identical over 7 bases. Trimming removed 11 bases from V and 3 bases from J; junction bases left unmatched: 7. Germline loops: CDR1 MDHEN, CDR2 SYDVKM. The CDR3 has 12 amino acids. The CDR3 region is CAVASGRYEQYF. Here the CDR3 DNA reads TGTGCCGTCGCTAGCGGTCGCTACGAGCAGTACTTC. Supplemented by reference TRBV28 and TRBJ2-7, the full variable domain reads DVKVTQSSRYLVKRTGEKVFLECVQDMDHENMFWYRQDPGLGLRLIYFSYDVKMKEKGDIPEGYSVSREKKERFSLILESASTNQTSMYLCAVASGRYEQYFGPGTRLTVT.